What follows are 27 T cell receptor beta chains derived from one specimen sequenced in a study of blood T cell repertoires in COVID-19. The repertoire was sequenced with immunoSEQ multiplex PCR; TCRdb's copy has only in-frame clones and lacks some. The data contain almost 350,000 clones, around nine tenths of them singletons. The specimen was PBMCs or T cells enriched from blood (not recorded which). Receptor source: a woman in her 30s who had been exposed to COVID-19.

The J gene is TRBJ2-1, the V gene TRBV27; possibly TRBD2 for D (5 bases). The germline V and J ends were trimmed by 3 bases and 15 bases, with 15 bases remaining between them. The CDR3 sequence is 12 residues long. CDR1 and CDR2 from the germline V gene are MNHEY and SMNVEV (reference sequence). CDR3 sequence: CASSFRDQRPFF. Written as DNA, the CDR3 is TGTGCCAGCAGTTTCCGGGATCAGAGGCCGTTCTTC.

J is TRBJ1-1 and V is TRBV3-1 (or the pseudogene TRBV3-2); 12 bases align to TRBD1. J lost 11 bases, V lost 3 bases, and 13 bases had no gene match. CDR3 length equals 16 residues. Germline lookup yields CDR1 LGHDT and CDR2 YNNKEL (reference sequence). The CDR3 region has the DNA TGTGCCAGCAGCCAGGCGGGACAGGGGGCCGACCAACGGGCTTTCTTT. Translated: CASSQAGQGADQRAFF.

The chain combines TRBV6-1 with TRBJ1-4; TRBD1 might be the D (5 bases). CDR1 and CDR2 from the germline V gene are MNHNS and SASEGT. This CDR3 is built from 18 residues. V lost 3 bases to trimming and J lost 0 bases, with 17 bases between them. CDR3 sequence (DNA): TGTGCCAGCAGTGACCCCTACTATAGGACACCAACTAATGAAAAACTGTTTTTT. Translating gives CASSDPYYRTPTNEKLFF.

The J gene is TRBJ1-1, the V gene TRBV28; D remains ambiguous. V was cut by 4 bases and J by 3 bases, with 18 bases left in between. The CDR3 extends over 16 amino acids. Germline CDR1 is MDHEN and CDR2 is SYDVKM. CDR3 protein: CASSSPYSGSDTEAFF. For the CDR3, the DNA is TGTGCCAGCAGTTCCCCCTATTCAGGTTCGGACACTGAAGCTTTCTTT. Variable domain in full (rest from reference TRBV28 and TRBJ1-1): DVKVTQSSRYLVKRTGEKVFLECVQDMDHENMFWYRQDPGLGLRLIYFSYDVKMKEKGDIPEGYSVSREKKERFSLILESASTNQTSMYLCASSSPYSGSDTEAFFGQGTRLTVV.

About this clone itself: Germline is not matched at one junction end, which may reflect a read error. The rearrangement links TRBV13 to TRBJ2-7, with 8 bases aligning to TRBD2. Germline V gene data show CDR1 as PRHDT and CDR2 as FYEKMQ (reference sequence). CDR3 length: 14 amino acids. The CDR3 reads CASSLGLAGWEQYF. The CDR3 DNA follows: TGTGCCAGCAGCCTAGGTCTAGCGGGTTGGGAGCAGTACTTC.

This chain joins TRBV18 and TRBJ1-2; 7 bases are a match to TRBD1. The CDR3 contains 14 residues. Unmatched junction bases numbered 3, after V lost 3 bases and J lost 2 bases. Germline values: CDR1 KGHSH, CDR2 LQKENI. CDR3 in DNA: TGTGCCAGCTCACCCGGGACAGAGAACTATGGCTACACCTTC. Protein product: CASSPGTENYGYTF.

As concerns this clone: Other DNA sequences in the same sample also yield this CDR3. This chain uses TRBV24-1 with TRBJ1-4; 9 bases match TRBD1. The CDR3 is 15 amino acids. Trimming at V came to 4 bases and at J to 7 bases, leaving 6 bases not matched to a gene. The V gene's germline CDR1 is KGHDR and CDR2 SFDVKD. CDR3 sequence reads: CATSDSGQGGEKLFF. The CDR3 DNA is TGTGCCACCAGTGACTCGGGACAGGGTGGTGAAAAACTGTTTTTT.

This chain joins TRBV28 and TRBJ1-1; no firm D call. Trimming left V 6 bases short and J 1 base short, with 18 bases between. The CDR3 runs 16 residues. Germline CDR1 is MDHEN and CDR2 is SYDVKM. The CDR3 sequence: CASRHNLGRKNTEAFF. CDR3 nucleotide sequence: TGTGCCAGCAGACATAATCTTGGGCGTAAGAACACTGAAGCTTTCTTT.

The chain is built from TRBV28 and TRBJ1-1; 7 nucleotides align to TRBD1. Germline V gene data show CDR1 as MDHEN and CDR2 as SYDVKM. V gave up 2 bases and J gave up 1 base; unmatched junction bases: 4. The CDR3 has 15 amino acids. Written as DNA, the CDR3 is TGTGCCAGCAGTTTACCAGGGGGTACGAACACTGAAGCTTTCTTT. Protein: CASSLPGGTNTEAFF.

V usage is TRBV30 and J usage is TRBJ2-1, with 7 bases lining up with TRBD2. Germline CDR1 and CDR2: GTSNPN and SVGIG (reference sequence). The CDR3 is 15 amino acids. Losses at the gene ends were 2 bases for V and 4 bases for J; bases not matched to a gene: 8. The CDR3 coding sequence is TGTGCCTGGAGTCAACTAGCGCCAGTATACAATGAGCAGTTCTTC. Amino acids: CAWSQLAPVYNEQFF.

The rearrangement links TRBV19 to TRBJ1-1; a possible D gene is TRBD1 (5 bases). V was cut by 3 bases and J by 4 bases, with 18 bases left in between. CDR3 length equals 16 residues. CDR1 and CDR2 from the germline V gene are LNHDA and SQIVND (reference sequence). Here the CDR3 DNA reads TGTGCCAGTAGTATGTCGGGTTGGGGGGTGGGCACTGAAGCTTTCTTT. It encodes CASSMSGWGVGTEAFF.

V and J are TRBV19 and TRBJ1-5, with 7 bases aligning to TRBD1. Trimming removed 5 bases from V and 9 bases from J; junction bases left unmatched: 16. The germline gives CDR1 LNHDA, CDR2 SQIVND (reference sequence). This CDR3 comprises 16 residues. The CDR3 loop is CASSESGTALLRPQHF. CDR3 nucleotide sequence: TGTGCCAGTAGTGAATCCGGGACAGCCCTCCTAAGGCCCCAGCATTTT.

The chain recombines TRBV28 with TRBJ1-6, with D perhaps matching TRBD1 (5 bases). The CDR3 totals 19 residues. Germline V gene lookup returns CDR1 MDHEN and CDR2 SYDVKM. Deletions cut 3 bases from V and 2 bases from J, with 20 bases between. The CDR3 here is CASSFSEQVVMAYNSPLHF. The CDR3 region has the DNA TGTGCCAGCAGTTTCAGCGAACAGGTCGTAATGGCCTATAATTCACCCCTCCACTTT.

This chain connects TRBV25-1 to TRBJ1-6; D perhaps matches TRBD1 (5 bases). CDR1 and CDR2 (germline): MGHDK, SYGVNS. Trimming removed 3 bases from V and 12 bases from J, with 15 bases in between. The CDR3 totals 14 residues. As DNA, the CDR3 is TGTGCCAGCAGTGATTACTCGGGCGGACAACCCCTCCACTTT. Translated, it gives CASSDYSGGQPLHF.

CDR3 sequence (DNA): TGTGCCAGCAGCCCCCGTCCAGCGGGAGTAAGCGGGGATACGCAGTATTTT. Encoded protein: CASSPRPAGVSGDTQYF. The chain couples TRBV7-2 to TRBJ2-3, with TRBD2 matching over 8 bases. Germline V CDR1 and CDR2: SGHTA, FQGNSA. J was trimmed by 6 bases and V by 5 bases; bases with no gene match: 16. This CDR3 has 17 amino acids.

V and J are TRBV5-5 and TRBJ2-2; 7 bases line up with TRBD2. The V segment lost 0 bases and the J segment 4 bases; nucleotides outside the gene matches: 18. The germline V gene has CDR1 SGHKS and CDR2 YYEKEE (reference sequence). The CDR3 is made up of 20 amino acids. CDR3: CASSLELSPNPGLPTGELFF. The DNA for the CDR3 is TGTGCCAGCAGCTTGGAATTGTCCCCTAACCCGGGACTACCCACCGGGGAGCTGTTTTTT.

The V gene is TRBV5-6, the J gene TRBJ2-7; possible D gene TRBD2, 5 bases. Germline CDR1 is SGHDT and CDR2 is YYEEEE. Trimming removed 0 bases from V and 1 base from J, with 8 bases in between. The CDR3 has 14 residues. The CDR3 here is CASSLGTLSYEQYF. As DNA, the CDR3 is TGTGCCAGCAGCTTGGGGACTCTATCCTACGAGCAGTACTTC. The full variable domain, rest sourced from reference TRBV5-6 and TRBJ2-7, is DAGVTQSPTHLIKTRGQQVTLRCSPKSGHDTVSWYQQALGQGPQFIFQYYEEEERQRGNFPDRFSGHQFPNYSSELNVNALLLGDSALYLCASSLGTLSYEQYFGPGTRLTVT.

The rearrangement uses TRBV27 and TRBJ1-2, with a tentative D call TRBD1 (6 bases). Trimming stripped 5 bases from V and 2 bases from J, with 15 bases between. Germline V gene sequence: CDR1 MNHEY, CDR2 SMNVEV (reference sequence). The CDR3 is 15 residues long. This CDR3 is CASSGGAGANYGYTF. For the CDR3, the DNA is TGTGCCAGCAGTGGTGGGGCAGGGGCCAACTATGGCTACACCTTC.

J is TRBJ2-7 and V is TRBV18, with D unresolved. Germline V gene data show CDR1 as KGHSH and CDR2 as LQKENI. Between the trimmed V and J ends, which lost 1 base and 0 bases, there was a span of 7 bases. The CDR3 covers 14 residues. The CDR3 loop is CASSPRESSYEQYF. The CDR3 coding sequence is TGTGCCAGCTCACCACGCGAGAGCTCCTACGAGCAGTACTTC. The full variable domain, completed using reference TRBV18 and TRBJ2-7, is NAGVMQNPRHLVRRRGQEARLRCSPMKGHSHVYWYRQLPEEGLKFMVYLQKENIIDESGMPKERFSAEFPKEGPSILRIQQVVRGDSAAYFCASSPRESSYEQYFGPGTRLTVT.

V and J are TRBV28 and TRBJ1-2, with 7 bases identical to TRBD1. Germline V gene sequence: CDR1 MDHEN, CDR2 SYDVKM. CDR3 size: 15 residues. The V gene end was trimmed by 6 bases and the J gene end by 2 bases; junction bases not matched to a gene: 9. The CDR3 sequence: CASSPTGLHNYGYTF. The CDR3 bases are TGTGCCAGCAGCCCGACAGGGCTTCACAACTATGGCTACACCTTC.

V usage is TRBV5-4 and J usage is TRBJ2-5, with D possibly TRBD2 on 6 matching bases. Per the germline V gene, CDR1 is SGHNT and CDR2 is YYREEE (reference sequence). V was cut by 3 bases and J by 4 bases, with 19 bases left in between. The CDR3 runs to 16 residues. CDR3 sequence reads: CASSSPRGGIGETQYF. The CDR3 bases are TGTGCCAGCAGCTCTCCCAGAGGCGGGATAGGAGAGACCCAGTACTTC.

The rearrangement links TRBV10-3 to TRBJ1-5; D is ambiguous. V dropped 2 bases and J dropped 2 bases, with 10 bases sitting between them. There are 15 residues in the CDR3. CDR1 is ENHRY and CDR2 is SYGVKD in the germline V gene. For the CDR3, the DNA is TGTGCCATCAGTGAGAGAACTGAGGGCAATCAGCCCCAGCATTTT. Translation: CAISERTEGNQPQHF.

The chain combines TRBV7-7 with TRBJ2-3; D ambiguous. Looked up from germline, CDR1 is SSHAT and CDR2 is FNYEAQ (reference sequence). The CDR3 length is 13 residues. V was cut by 5 bases and J by 2 bases, with 8 bases left in between. The CDR3 DNA sequence: TGTGCCAGCAGCCCAGGAAACACAGATACGCAGTATTTT. It codes for CASSPGNTDTQYF.

V usage is TRBV5-1 and J usage is TRBJ1-4; 11 positions match TRBD1. Germline values: CDR1 SGHRS, CDR2 YFSETQ. With V trimmed by 2 bases and J by 4 bases, 7 bases remained unmatched. The CDR3 covers 17 residues. In DNA, the CDR3 is TGCGCCAGCAGCTTAACCGGGACAGGGGGAATTAATGAAAAACTGTTTTTT. As protein: CASSLTGTGGINEKLFF.

The V call is TRBV7-6, the J call TRBJ2-3, with 15 bases that match TRBD2. The CDR3 is 19 residues long. Germline-derived CDR1 and CDR2 are SGHVS and FNYEAQ. The V and J ends lost 4 bases and 0 bases, in that order; junction bases with no gene match: 8. CDR3 coding DNA: TGTGCCAGCAGCTCGGGACTAGCGGGAGGAACTACTAGCACAGATACGCAGTATTTT. This encodes CASSSGLAGGTTSTDTQYF. The full variable domain, its missing parts supplied by reference TRBV7-6 and TRBJ2-3, is GAGVSQSPRYKVTKRGQDVALRCDPISGHVSLYWYRQALGQGPEFLTYFNYEAQQDKSGLPNDRFSAERPEGSISTLTIQRTEQRDSAMYRCASSSGLAGGTTSTDTQYFGPGTRLTVL.

The J gene is TRBJ2-5, the V gene TRBV24-1; D may be TRBD2 (6 bases). Germline V gives CDR1 KGHDR, CDR2 SFDVKD. V gave up 4 bases and J gave up 0 bases, with 20 bases separating them. This CDR3 contains 18 residues. CDR3 sequence reads: CATSDHTGVLTNQETQYF. CDR3 in DNA: TGTGCCACCAGTGACCATACGGGAGTCCTTACAAACCAAGAGACCCAGTACTTC.

The rearrangement links TRBV10-2 to TRBJ1-2; a possible D gene is TRBD1 (5 bases). The length of the CDR3 is 11 residues. The germline V gene encodes CDR1 WSHSY and CDR2 SAAADI. Between the trimmed V and J ends, which lost 8 bases and 7 bases, there was a span of 11 bases. CDR3 protein: CASGGMGGYTF. The CDR3 DNA reads TGCGCCAGCGGGGGGATGGGTGGCTACACCTTC.